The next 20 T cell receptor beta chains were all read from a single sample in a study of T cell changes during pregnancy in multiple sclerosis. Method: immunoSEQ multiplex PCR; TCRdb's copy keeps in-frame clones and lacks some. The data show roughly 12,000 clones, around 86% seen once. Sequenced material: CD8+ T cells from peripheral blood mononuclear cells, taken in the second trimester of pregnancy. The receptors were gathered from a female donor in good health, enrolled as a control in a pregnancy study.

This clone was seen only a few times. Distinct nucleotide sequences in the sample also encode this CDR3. For the CDR3, the DNA is TGTGCCAGCAGTGACTCGGCGGGGGGGCCAGATACGCAGTATTTT. Translated, it gives CASSDSAGGPDTQYF. The rearrangement links TRBV6-4 to TRBJ2-3; 9 bases map to TRBD2. CDR1 MRHNA and CDR2 SNTAGT come from the germline V gene. The CDR3 length is 15 residues. Germline trimming cut 0 bases from V and 4 bases from J; bases unmatched to any gene: 2.

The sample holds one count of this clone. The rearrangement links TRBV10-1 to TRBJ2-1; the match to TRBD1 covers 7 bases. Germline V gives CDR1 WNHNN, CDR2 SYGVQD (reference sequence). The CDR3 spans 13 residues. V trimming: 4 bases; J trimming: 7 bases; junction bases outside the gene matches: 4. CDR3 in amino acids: CASSGQGWNEQFF. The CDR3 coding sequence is TGCGCCAGCAGTGGACAGGGCTGGAATGAGCAGTTCTTC.

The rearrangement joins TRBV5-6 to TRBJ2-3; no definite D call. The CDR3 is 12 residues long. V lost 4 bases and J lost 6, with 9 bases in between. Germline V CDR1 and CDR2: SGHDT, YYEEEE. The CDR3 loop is CASSVLSDTQYF. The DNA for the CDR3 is TGTGCCAGCAGCGTACTATCGGATACGCAGTATTTT. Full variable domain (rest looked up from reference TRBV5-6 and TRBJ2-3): DAGVTQSPTHLIKTRGQQVTLRCSPKSGHDTVSWYQQALGQGPQFIFQYYEEEERQRGNFPDRFSGHQFPNYSSELNVNALLLGDSALYLCASSVLSDTQYFGPGTRLTVL.

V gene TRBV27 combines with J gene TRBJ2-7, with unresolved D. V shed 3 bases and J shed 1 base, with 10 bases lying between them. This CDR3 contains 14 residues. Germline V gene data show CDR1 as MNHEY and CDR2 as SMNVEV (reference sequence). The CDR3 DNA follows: TGTGCCAGCAGTTTTAACCCGGTTTCCTACGAGCAGTACTTC. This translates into CASSFNPVSYEQYF.

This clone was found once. CDR3 sequence reads: CASSASGGTARTDTQYF. CDR3 DNA: TGTGCCAGCAGCGCCTCGGGTGGGACAGCCCGCACAGATACGCAGTATTTT. The gene calls are TRBV9 and TRBJ2-3; 7 bases agree with TRBD1. V lost 3 bases and J lost 1; bases outside the gene matches: 11. CDR1 is SGDLS and CDR2 is YYNGEE in the germline V gene. CDR3 size: 17 residues.

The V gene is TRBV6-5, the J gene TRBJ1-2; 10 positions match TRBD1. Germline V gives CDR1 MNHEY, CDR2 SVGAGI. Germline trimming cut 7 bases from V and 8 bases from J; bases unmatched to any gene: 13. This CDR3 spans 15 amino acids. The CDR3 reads CASTSLGTGAGGYTF. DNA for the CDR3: TGTGCCAGCACTTCCTTGGGGACAGGGGCAGGAGGCTACACCTTC.

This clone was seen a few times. The CDR3 DNA sequence: TGTGCCAGCAGTTTTGGAAGCGGGGGAGTATCAGATACGCAGTATTTT. Protein: CASSFGSGGVSDTQYF. V usage is TRBV27 and J usage is TRBJ2-3; TRBD2 matches 8 bases. V gave up 3 bases and J gave up 4 bases; unmatched junction bases: 9. CDR1 is MNHEY and CDR2 is SMNVEV in the germline V gene (reference sequence). CDR3 length equals 16 residues.

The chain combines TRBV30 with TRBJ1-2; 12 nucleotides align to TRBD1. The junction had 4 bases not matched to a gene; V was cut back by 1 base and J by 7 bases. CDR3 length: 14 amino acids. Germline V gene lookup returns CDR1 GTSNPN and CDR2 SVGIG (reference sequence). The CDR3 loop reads CAWSAGQGARGYTF. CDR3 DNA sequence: TGTGCCTGGAGTGCGGGACAGGGGGCCCGTGGCTACACCTTC.

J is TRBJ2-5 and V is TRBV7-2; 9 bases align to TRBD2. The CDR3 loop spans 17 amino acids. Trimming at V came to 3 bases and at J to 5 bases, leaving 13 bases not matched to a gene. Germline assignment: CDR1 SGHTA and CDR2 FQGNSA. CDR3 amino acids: CASSFRGLSGSGETQYF. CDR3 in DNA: TGTGCCAGCAGCTTTCGGGGACTTAGCGGGAGTGGTGAGACCCAGTACTTC.

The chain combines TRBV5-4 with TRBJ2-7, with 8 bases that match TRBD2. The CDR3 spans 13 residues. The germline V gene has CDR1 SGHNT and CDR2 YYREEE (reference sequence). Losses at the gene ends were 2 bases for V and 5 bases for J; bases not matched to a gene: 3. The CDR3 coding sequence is TGTGCCAGCAGCTTCCGGGGGGGCCACGAGCAGTACTTC. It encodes CASSFRGGHEQYF.

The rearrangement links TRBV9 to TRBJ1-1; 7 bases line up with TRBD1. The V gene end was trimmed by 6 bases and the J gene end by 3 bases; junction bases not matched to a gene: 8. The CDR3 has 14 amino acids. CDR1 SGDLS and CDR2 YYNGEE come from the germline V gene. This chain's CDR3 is CASTLLDRHTEAFF. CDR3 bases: TGTGCCAGCACCCTACTGGACAGGCACACTGAAGCTTTCTTT.

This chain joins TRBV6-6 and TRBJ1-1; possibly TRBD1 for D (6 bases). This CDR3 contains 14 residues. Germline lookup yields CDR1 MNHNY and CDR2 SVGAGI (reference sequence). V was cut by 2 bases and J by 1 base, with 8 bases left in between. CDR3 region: CASSYVDRNTEAFF. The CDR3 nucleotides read TGTGCCAGCAGTTACGTGGACAGGAACACTGAAGCTTTCTTT.

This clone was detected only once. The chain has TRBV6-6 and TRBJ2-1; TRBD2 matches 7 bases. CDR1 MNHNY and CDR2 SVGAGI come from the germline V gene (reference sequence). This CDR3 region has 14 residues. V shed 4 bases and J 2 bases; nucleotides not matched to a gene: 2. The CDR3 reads CASSSGGPYNEQFF. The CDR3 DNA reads TGTGCCAGCAGTTCGGGGGGTCCCTACAATGAGCAGTTCTTC.

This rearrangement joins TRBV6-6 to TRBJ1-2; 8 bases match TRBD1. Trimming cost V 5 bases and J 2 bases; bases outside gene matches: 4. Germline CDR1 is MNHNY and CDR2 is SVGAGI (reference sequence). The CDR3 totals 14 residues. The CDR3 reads CASSPGDRNYGYTF. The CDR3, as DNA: TGTGCCAGCAGTCCGGGGGACAGGAACTATGGCTACACCTTC.

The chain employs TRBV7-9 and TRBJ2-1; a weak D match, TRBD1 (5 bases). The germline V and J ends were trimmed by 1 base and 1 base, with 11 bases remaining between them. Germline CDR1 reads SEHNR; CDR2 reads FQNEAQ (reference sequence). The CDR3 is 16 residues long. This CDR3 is CASSLVSQGSYNEQFF. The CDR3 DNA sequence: TGTGCCAGCAGCTTAGTGTCGCAGGGATCCTACAATGAGCAGTTCTTC.

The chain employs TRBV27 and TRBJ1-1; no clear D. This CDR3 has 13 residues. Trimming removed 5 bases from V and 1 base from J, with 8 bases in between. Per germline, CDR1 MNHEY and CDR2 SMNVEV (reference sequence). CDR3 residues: CASSPSGNTEAFF. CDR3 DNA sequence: TGTGCCAGCAGTCCGTCGGGGAACACTGAAGCTTTCTTT.

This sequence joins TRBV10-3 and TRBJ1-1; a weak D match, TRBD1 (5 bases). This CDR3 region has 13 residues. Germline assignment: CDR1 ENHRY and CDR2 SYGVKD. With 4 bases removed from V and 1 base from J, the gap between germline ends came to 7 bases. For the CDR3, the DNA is TGTGCCATCAGTGCCGGGGGGAACACTGAAGCTTTCTTT. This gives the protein CAISAGGNTEAFF.

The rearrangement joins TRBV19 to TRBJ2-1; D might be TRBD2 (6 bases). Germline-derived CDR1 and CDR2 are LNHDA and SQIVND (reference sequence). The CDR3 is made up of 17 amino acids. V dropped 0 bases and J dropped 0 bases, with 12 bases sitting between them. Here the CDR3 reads CASSIDRAGISYNEQFF. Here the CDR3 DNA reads TGTGCCAGTAGTATAGATAGGGCGGGGATCTCCTACAATGAGCAGTTCTTC.

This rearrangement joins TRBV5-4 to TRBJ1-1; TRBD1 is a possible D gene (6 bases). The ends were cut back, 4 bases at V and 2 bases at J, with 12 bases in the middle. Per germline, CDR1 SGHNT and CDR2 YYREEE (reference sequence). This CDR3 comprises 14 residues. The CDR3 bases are TGTGCCAGCAGCCCCGGGACACTAAACACTGAAGCTTTCTTT. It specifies CASSPGTLNTEAFF.

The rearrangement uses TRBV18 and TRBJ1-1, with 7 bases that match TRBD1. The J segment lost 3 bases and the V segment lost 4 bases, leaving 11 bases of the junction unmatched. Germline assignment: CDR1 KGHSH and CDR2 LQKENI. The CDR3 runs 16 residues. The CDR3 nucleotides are TGTGCCAGCTCACAATTCCCGACAGGGTCGGACACTGAAGCTTTCTTT. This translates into CASSQFPTGSDTEAFF. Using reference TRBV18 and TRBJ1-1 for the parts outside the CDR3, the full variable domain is NAGVMQNPRHLVRRRGQEARLRCSPMKGHSHVYWYRQLPEEGLKFMVYLQKENIIDESGMPKERFSAEFPKEGPSILRIQQVVRGDSAAYFCASSQFPTGSDTEAFFGQGTRLTVV.